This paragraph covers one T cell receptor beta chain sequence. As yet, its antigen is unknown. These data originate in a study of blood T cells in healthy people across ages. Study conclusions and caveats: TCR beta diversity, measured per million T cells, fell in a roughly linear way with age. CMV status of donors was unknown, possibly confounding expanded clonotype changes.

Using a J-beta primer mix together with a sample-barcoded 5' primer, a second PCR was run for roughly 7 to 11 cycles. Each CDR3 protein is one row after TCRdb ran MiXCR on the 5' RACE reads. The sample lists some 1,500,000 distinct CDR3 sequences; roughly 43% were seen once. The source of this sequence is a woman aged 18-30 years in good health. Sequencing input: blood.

The CDR3 coding sequence is TGCGCCAGCAGCCAAGATTGGGGACTAGCGGGAAAAAATGAGCAGTTCTTC. Its translation: CASSQDWGLAGKNEQFF. This chain connects TRBV4-3 to TRBJ2-1; TRBD2 matches at 13 bases. Germline values: CDR1 LGHNA, CDR2 YSLEER. This CDR3 comprises 17 residues. J lost 7 bases, V lost 0 bases, and 6 bases had no gene match.